This TCR beta chain came from a study of blood T cell repertoires in COVID-19. In terms of age and location, participants ranged from roughly 18 to 90 years and lived in under 30 US areas. What the recovered Cohort 3 donors had was two negative PCRs, clearance, or symptom resolution. CDR3 length: 17 residues. The germline V gene has CDR1 SGHRS and CDR2 YFSETQ. Between the trimmed V and J ends, which lost 3 bases and 1 base, there was a span of 19 bases. The repertoire was sequenced with immunoSEQ multiplex PCR; TCRdb's copy has only in-frame clones and lacks some. Here the sample spans roughly 250,000 clones, 80% to 90% being singletons.

This TCR was recovered from a woman in her twenties or thirties who had recovered from COVID-19. The chain recombines TRBV5-1 with TRBJ1-1; tentatively, D is TRBD1 (6 bases). Sample: PBMCs or T cells enriched from blood (not recorded which). Written as DNA, the CDR3 is TGCGCCAGCAGCTGGTCCACAGGGAGAACAGCGAACACTGAAGCTTTCTTT. As protein: CASSWSTGRTANTEAFF.